The sequence of this T cell receptor (beta chain) was determined in a study of T-cell memory formation after mild COVID-19. About the study: Clustering of TCRs was largely donor specific.

This clonotype showed up just a few times. Antigen specificity is unknown. Study-wide points: Pre-infection memory already had some responding clones, implying cross-reactive memory joined. Later expanders leaned toward CD4+, whereas clones contracting from day 15 to 85 were balanced CD4/CD8.

TCRdb reprocessed the 5' RACE reads with MiXCR, giving one entry per CDR3 protein. The data hold 44,000 or so distinct CDR3 sequences, with about a tenth observed a single time. The CDR3 is 16 residues long. Per germline, CDR1 SGHTA and CDR2 FQGNSA. The J segment lost 2 bases and the V segment lost 3 bases, leaving 5 bases of the junction unmatched. V and J are TRBV7-2 and TRBJ2-3; 10 positions match TRBD2. The receptor was derived from an adult woman who had mild COVID-19 (a few samples of this study predate the infection). Cell type and time point are not known. What was sequenced was PBMCs or a T cell subset sorted from them (not recorded which). In nucleotides, the CDR3 is TGTGCCAGCAGCTTCCTACTAGCGGGGTCCACAGATACGCAGTATTTT. Residues: CASSFLLAGSTDTQYF.